This T cell receptor (beta chain) emerged from a study of shared clonotypes between healthy human individuals. Regarding the study as a whole: With a few donors compared, around 5% of naive CD4 clonotypes were shared.

Points on this clone: The antigen is unknown.

Only in-frame clones appear in the TCRdb table, and some are missing; sequencing was by immunoSEQ multiplex PCR. The data show some 2,000,000 clones, approximately 94% seen once. V shed 7 bases and J 8 bases; nucleotides not matched to a gene: 12. Germline V lookup: CDR1 MNHEY, CDR2 SMNVEV (reference sequence). There are 16 residues in the CDR3. All of the donors resided in Nashville, Tennessee, and each was a Caucasian adult. V usage is TRBV27 and J usage is TRBJ1-6, with 9 bases fitting TRBD1. The specimen was naive CD4+ T cells sorted from blood. As to subset: CD45RA+ positively selected. The sequence came from a man aged 18 to 29 in good health. The CDR3 DNA follows: TGTGCCAGCAAAGGAACAGGGACAGGGTTGTATTCACCCCTCCACTTT. It specifies CASKGTGTGLYSPLHF.